One and the same sample provided the 17 T cell receptor beta chains below, sequenced in a study of blood T cell repertoires in COVID-19 (dated by TCRdb to the early 2020s). Library prep was done by the immunoSEQ multiplex PCR assay. TCRdb took this table from immuneACCESS and kept in-frame rearrangements with V and J called. Such tables lack part of the clones; where checked against another copy, unresolved V genes explain under half of the gap, and the rest is unexplained. This sample holds more than 150,000 clones; 65% to 90% were observed only once. Together, the top ten hold around 8.2% of the sample. The specimen sequenced was peripheral blood. The receptors were gathered from a man in his sixties with acute or convalescent COVID-19.

The chain carries TRBV20-1 and TRBJ1-5; D remains ambiguous. Trimming removed 3 bases from V and 2 bases from J, with 8 bases in between. CDR3 length equals 13 residues. Germline V gives CDR1 DFQATT, CDR2 SNEGSKA (reference sequence). The CDR3 DNA follows: TGCAGTGCTAGTGGAGTGGGCAATCAGCCCCAGCATTTT. Residues: CSASGVGNQPQHF.

The table lists this clone with a count of one. This chain connects TRBV5-1 to TRBJ1-2; D might be TRBD1 (5 bases). With 0 bases removed from V and 10 bases from J, the gap between germline ends came to 19 bases. The CDR3 runs 15 residues. Germline CDR1 and CDR2: SGHRS and YFSETQ. The CDR3 nucleotides are TGCGCCAGCAGCTTGGATGGGGGAGGAGATTCCCCCTACACCTTC. The encoded protein is CASSLDGGGDSPYTF.

This chain links TRBV19 with TRBJ1-3; D call uncertain. V was cut by 10 bases and J by 0 bases, with 22 bases left in between. The CDR3 length is 17 residues. Germline V gene data show CDR1 as LNHDA and CDR2 as SQIVND (reference sequence). The CDR3 nucleotides are TGTGCCACGAAATCCGAACCGACACCAGCCTCTGGAAACACCATATATTTT. It is translated as CATKSEPTPASGNTIYF.

The genes are TRBV27 and TRBJ2-5; D is perhaps TRBD1 (6 bases). CDR3 length: 13 amino acids. The V gene lost 5 bases and the J gene lost 2 bases, with 9 bases spanning the gap. Germline V CDR1 and CDR2: MNHEY, SMNVEV (reference sequence). The CDR3 DNA sequence: TGTGCCAGCAGTGATACAGGGCAAGAGACCCAGTACTTC. This codes for CASSDTGQETQYF.

J is TRBJ2-7 and V is TRBV15; 9 bases agree with TRBD2. Germline CDR1 reads LNHNV; CDR2 reads YYDKDF (reference sequence). V lost 0 bases, J lost 2 bases, and 8 bases stayed unmatched. The CDR3 is 17 residues long. The DNA for the CDR3 is TGTGCCACCAGCAGAGATTATAGCGGGAGTGGGACCTACGAGCAGTACTTC. It yields the protein CATSRDYSGSGTYEQYF. The full variable domain, with the rest looked up from reference TRBV15 and TRBJ2-7, is DAMVIQNPRYQVTQFGKPVTLSCSQTLNHNVMYWYQQKSSQAPKLLFHYYDKDFNNEADTPDNFQSRRPNTSFCFLDIRSPGLGDTAMYLCATSRDYSGSGTYEQYFGPGTRLTVT.

This clone was detected a few times. The chain employs TRBV7-9 and TRBJ2-3, with D possibly matching TRBD2 (5 bases). Germline CDR1 SEHNR, CDR2 FQNEAQ (reference sequence). Trimming left V 4 bases short and J 3 bases short, with 11 bases between. The CDR3 covers 14 residues. CDR3 nucleotides: TGTGCCAGCAGCTCCCTTGGGAGTACAGATACGCAGTATTTT. This gives the protein CASSSLGSTDTQYF. The complete variable domain, with remaining parts taken from reference TRBV7-9 and TRBJ2-3, reads DTGVSQNPRHKITKRGQNVTFRCDPISEHNRLYWYRQTLGQGPEFLTYFQNEAQLEKSRLLSDRFSAERPKGSFSTLEIQRTEQGDSAMYLCASSSLGSTDTQYFGPGTRLTVL.

V usage is TRBV5-6 and J usage is TRBJ1-1; possible D gene TRBD1, 6 bases. Germline V CDR1 and CDR2: SGHDT, YYEEEE. The CDR3 has 14 amino acids. The V end lost 2 bases, the J end lost 4 bases, and 12 bases lay between the germline ends. As DNA, the CDR3 is TGTGCCAGCAGCTTCGACACGACAGGCACTGAAGCTTTCTTT. Its translation: CASSFDTTGTEAFF.

Concerning this clone itself: The sample holds other DNA sequences that translate to the same CDR3. The V and J genes are TRBV19 and TRBJ2-3; D is ambiguous. V gave up 5 bases and J gave up 6 bases, with 12 bases separating them. Looked up from germline, CDR1 is LNHDA and CDR2 is SQIVND (reference sequence). The CDR3 is made up of 13 amino acids. Here the CDR3 reads CASSPSSTDTQYF. DNA of the CDR3: TGTGCCAGTAGTCCGTCCAGTACGGATACGCAGTATTTT.

This chain joins TRBV9 and TRBJ1-1, with no clear D. The CDR3 totals 13 residues. Trimming left V 3 bases short and J 1 base short, with 7 bases between. Germline CDR1 is SGDLS and CDR2 is YYNGEE. The DNA for the CDR3 is TGTGCCAGCAGCGCCAGACAGAACACTGAAGCTTTCTTT. Translation: CASSARQNTEAFF. The whole variable domain, filled in from reference TRBV9 and TRBJ1-1, reads DSGVTQTPKHLITATGQRVTLRCSPRSGDLSVYWYQQSLDQGLQFLIQYYNGEERAKGNILERFSAQQFPDLHSELNLSSLELGDSALYFCASSARQNTEAFFGQGTRLTVV.

V and J are TRBV18 and TRBJ2-7; 12 nucleotides match TRBD2. J gave up 3 bases and V 1 base, and 1 base lay outside the gene matches. The CDR3 is made up of 15 amino acids. Germline V gives CDR1 KGHSH, CDR2 LQKENI. CDR3 in DNA: TGTGCCAGCTCACCACGACTAGCGGGGGACTACGAGCAGTACTTC. This sequence encodes CASSPRLAGDYEQYF.

This chain links TRBV7-2 with TRBJ2-1; TRBD2 aligns across 10 bases. V gave up 1 base and J gave up 7 bases; unmatched junction bases: 10. Germline assignment: CDR1 SGHTA and CDR2 FQGNSA. This CDR3 has 17 residues. In nucleotides, the CDR3 is TGTGCCAGCAGCTTAGTGAAGTCTAGCGGGAGAGGGAATGAGCAGTTCTTC. It is translated as CASSLVKSSGRGNEQFF.

This clone was observed once. The chain carries TRBV6-4 and TRBJ2-5, with TRBD2 matching over 7 bases. This CDR3 has 15 amino acids. The ends lost 5 bases at V and 5 bases at J; junction bases unmatched: 11. Germline lookup yields CDR1 MRHNA and CDR2 SNTAGT. The CDR3 DNA follows: TGTGCCAGCAGTCAGAAGGGCGGGAGTGTTGAGACCCAGTACTTC. It translates to CASSQKGGSVETQYF.

The chain employs TRBV30 and TRBJ2-1, with 8 bases identical to TRBD1. J lost 6 bases, V lost 1 base, and 2 bases had no gene match. The CDR3 extends over 13 amino acids. Germline CDR1 GTSNPN, CDR2 SVGIG (reference sequence). The CDR3 sequence is CAWSEQGGNEQFF. The CDR3 region has the DNA TGTGCCTGGAGTGAACAGGGGGGCAATGAGCAGTTCTTC.

V gene TRBV11-2 combines with J gene TRBJ2-5; possibly TRBD2 for D (5 bases). Trimming removed 1 base from V and 7 bases from J, with 13 bases in between. Germline assignment: CDR1 SGHAT and CDR2 FQNNGV. The CDR3 spans 14 residues. In DNA form, the CDR3 reads TGTGCCAGCAGCTTAGGGGCCCCCGGGGTGACCCAGTACTTC. It codes for CASSLGAPGVTQYF.

The chain links TRBV9 to TRBJ1-5; D remains unclear. Germline loops: CDR1 SGDLS, CDR2 YYNGEE. The CDR3 is made up of 14 amino acids. V was clipped by 3 bases and J by 2 bases, with 9 bases between them. CDR3 DNA sequence: TGTGCCAGCAGCGCGAGCCGGGGCAATCAGCCCCAGCATTTT. It translates to CASSASRGNQPQHF.

This clone was seen once. V is TRBV27 and J is TRBJ1-6; weak D call: TRBD1 (6 bases). The ends were cut back, 5 bases at V and 9 bases at J, with 11 bases in the middle. Germline lookup yields CDR1 MNHEY and CDR2 SMNVEV (reference sequence). The CDR3 covers 13 residues. This CDR3 is CASSTVGGSPLHF. The CDR3 DNA is TGTGCCAGCAGTACCGTAGGGGGTTCACCCCTCCACTTT.

The chain couples TRBV3-1 (or the pseudogene TRBV3-2) to TRBJ2-2; 9 nucleotides match TRBD2. The junction had 2 bases not matched to a gene; V was cut back by 6 bases and J by 0 bases. Germline V gene data show CDR1 as LGHDT and CDR2 as YNNKEL (reference sequence). The CDR3 covers 15 residues. CDR3 in DNA: TGTGCCAGCAGGCTAGCGGGAACGAACACCGGGGAGCTGTTTTTT. Translated, it gives CASRLAGTNTGELFF.